The 26 T cell receptor beta chains below all came from one sample that was sequenced in a study of blood T cell repertoires in COVID-19. TCRdb's copy holds only in-frame clones and misses some; the assay was immunoSEQ multiplex PCR. The repertoire holds some 160,000 clones, with about four fifths as singletons. Sample: peripheral blood. The receptors originated from a woman over 75 with COVID-19, enrolled during active disease.

Only a few counts were recorded for this clone. Here the CDR3 DNA reads TGTGCCAGCAGCTTAGCGGAGGGACAGGGAGTAGTCAATTCACCCCTCCACTTT. Protein sequence: CASSLAEGQGVVNSPLHF. The chain links TRBV7-7 to TRBJ1-6; 9 bases fit TRBD1. The CDR3 length is 18 residues. Germline CDR1 SSHAT, CDR2 FNYEAQ (reference sequence). The ends lost 0 bases at V and 7 bases at J; junction bases unmatched: 10.

This chain uses TRBV5-4 with TRBJ1-1; D possibly corresponds to TRBD1 (6 bases). V gave up 4 bases and J gave up 4 bases, with 17 bases separating them. This CDR3 comprises 15 residues. Germline assignment: CDR1 SGHNT and CDR2 YYREEE (reference sequence). The CDR3 is CASSRNRVFGTEAFF. The CDR3 DNA follows: TGTGCCAGCAGCCGAAACAGGGTCTTTGGCACTGAAGCTTTCTTT.

This CDR3 is CASSPRGLAVRTSTDTQYF. The CDR3 DNA reads as TGTGCCAGCAGCCCCCGTGGCCTAGCGGTTCGTACTAGCACAGATACGCAGTATTTT. The chain couples TRBV11-2 to TRBJ2-3; 7 bases fit TRBD2. CDR3 length: 19 amino acids. Germline lookup yields CDR1 SGHAT and CDR2 FQNNGV. V shed 5 bases and J 0 bases; nucleotides not matched to a gene: 17.

The V call is TRBV7-2, the J call TRBJ2-7; TRBD2 aligns across 15 bases. Trimming cost V 1 base and J 5 bases; bases outside gene matches: 3. The CDR3 is 16 residues long. CDR1 SGHTA and CDR2 FQGNSA come from the germline V gene. DNA for the CDR3: TGTGCCAGCAGCTTAGGGGGACTAGCGGGAGGTGACGAGCAGTACTTC. Translation gives CASSLGGLAGGDEQYF.

The chain recombines TRBV27 with TRBJ2-1; the D gene is possibly TRBD1 (6 bases). Germline CDR1 is MNHEY and CDR2 is SMNVEV (reference sequence). V lost 3 bases and J 4 bases, leaving 10 bases between the germline ends. This CDR3 region has 14 residues. CDR3 nucleotides: TGTGCCAGCAGTTTCAGGGGAATTTACAATGAGCAGTTCTTC. As protein: CASSFRGIYNEQFF.

The CDR3 coding sequence is TGTGCCAGCAGTTCCCGGACAGGGGTTAATTCACCCCTCCACTTT. Protein product: CASSSRTGVNSPLHF. The V call is TRBV28, the J call TRBJ1-6, with 9 bases identical to TRBD1. CDR3 length: 15 amino acids. Germline V gene data show CDR1 as MDHEN and CDR2 as SYDVKM. J was trimmed by 6 bases and V by 4 bases; bases with no gene match: 4.

The rearrangement joins TRBV7-9 to TRBJ2-1, with TRBD1 identical over 9 bases. Germline V gives CDR1 SEHNR, CDR2 FQNEAQ (reference sequence). Trimming at V came to 2 bases and at J to 4 bases, leaving 3 bases not matched to a gene. The CDR3 spans 15 residues. The chain's CDR3 is CASSLRDREYNEQFF. As DNA, the CDR3 is TGTGCCAGCAGCTTAAGGGACAGGGAATACAATGAGCAGTTCTTC.

The rearrangement joins TRBV7-2 to TRBJ1-1; D might be TRBD1 (5 bases). Germline V gene sequence: CDR1 SGHTA, CDR2 FQGNSA. This CDR3 is built from 13 residues. The V and J ends lost 3 bases and 6 bases respectively, with 11 bases between them. The CDR3: CASSFQGSSEAFF. CDR3 DNA sequence: TGTGCCAGCAGCTTTCAGGGTTCCTCTGAAGCTTTCTTT.

The chain links TRBV19 to TRBJ1-5; 8 bases agree with TRBD1. The V segment lost 3 bases and the J segment 6 bases; nucleotides outside the gene matches: 10. The CDR3 covers 16 residues. CDR1 is LNHDA and CDR2 is SQIVND in the germline V gene (reference sequence). CDR3 sequence: CASSIPARGLGQPQHF. CDR3 in DNA: TGTGCCAGTAGTATTCCCGCCAGGGGGCTAGGTCAGCCCCAGCATTTT.

This clone was detected once. The chain carries TRBV7-3 and TRBJ2-5; the match to TRBD2 covers 11 bases. Germline assignment: CDR1 SGHTA and CDR2 FQGTGA. This CDR3 has 15 residues. J lost 6 bases, V lost 5 bases, and 8 bases had no gene match. CDR3: CASSPLAGGLKTQYF. The CDR3 nucleotides are TGTGCCAGCAGCCCGTTAGCGGGGGGGCTGAAGACCCAGTACTTC.

This clone has a single count. This chain uses TRBV5-5 with TRBJ2-5; D gene unclear. Trimming removed 4 bases from V and 5 bases from J, with 12 bases in between. The CDR3 consists of 13 residues. CDR1 is SGHKS, CDR2 YYEKEE, per germline (reference sequence). CDR3 nucleotide sequence: TGTGCCAGCAGCCTAGGTCCGCGTGAGACCCAGTACTTC. This sequence encodes CASSLGPRETQYF.

J is TRBJ1-2 and V is TRBV9; D is possibly TRBD1 (6 bases). The CDR3 spans 14 residues. The germline CDR1 and CDR2 sequences are SGDLS and YYNGEE. The V and J ends lost 0 bases and 6 bases respectively, with 12 bases between them. The CDR3 spells CASSVVPQGHGYTF. The CDR3 bases are TGTGCCAGCAGCGTAGTACCGCAGGGGCATGGCTACACCTTC.

CDR3 in amino acids: CASTGLYEQYF. The CDR3 DNA reads as TGTGCCAGCACAGGCTTATACGAGCAGTACTTC. The chain carries TRBV2 and TRBJ2-7; D is uncertain. This CDR3 has 11 amino acids. Per the germline V gene, CDR1 is SNHLY and CDR2 is FYNNEI. Trimming removed 7 bases from V and 4 bases from J, with 8 bases in between.

The chain combines TRBV10-3 with TRBJ2-1; the D gene is possibly TRBD2 (6 bases). CDR1 is ENHRY and CDR2 is SYGVKD in the germline V gene. The CDR3 consists of 14 residues. Trimming pared 7 bases from V and 7 bases from J, leaving 17 bases between. The CDR3 region has the DNA TGTGCCATCACCTCGGAACTAGCCACGAATGAGCAGTTCTTC. The encoded protein is CAITSELATNEQFF.

The chain joins TRBV7-3 to TRBJ2-1, with 8 nucleotides matching TRBD2. The CDR3 covers 15 residues. Per germline, CDR1 SGHTA and CDR2 FQGTGA. The J segment lost 5 bases and the V segment lost 5 bases, leaving 8 bases of the junction unmatched. CDR3 protein: CASSRSGSLHNEQFF. The CDR3 coding sequence is TGTGCCAGCAGCCGAAGCGGGAGCTTGCACAATGAGCAGTTCTTC.

A few counts support this clone. This chain joins TRBV9 and TRBJ2-2; 8 bases fit TRBD1. Unmatched junction bases numbered 3, after V lost 0 bases and J lost 5 bases. CDR1 is SGDLS and CDR2 is YYNGEE in the germline V gene. The CDR3 is 15 residues long. The CDR3 region is CASSVANRGTGELFF. The CDR3 coding sequence is TGTGCCAGCAGCGTAGCTAACAGGGGGACCGGGGAGCTGTTTTTT.

This clone was picked up a small number of times. V usage is TRBV6-6 and J usage is TRBJ2-3; D is uncertain. Between the trimmed V and J ends, which lost 5 bases and 6 bases, there was a span of 6 bases. Germline-derived CDR1 and CDR2 are MNHNY and SVGAGI (reference sequence). There are 11 residues in the CDR3. The CDR3 DNA is TGTGCCAGCAGTCTCAGGGATACGCAGTATTTT. This translates into CASSLRDTQYF.

A single count supports this clone. The chain links TRBV10-3 to TRBJ1-2; 7 bases agree with TRBD1. The CDR3 totals 14 residues. Losses at the gene ends were 0 bases for V and 5 bases for J; bases not matched to a gene: 3. The germline V gene encodes CDR1 ENHRY and CDR2 SYGVKD. The CDR3 DNA reads TGTGCCATCAGTGAGTCGCGACAGGGTTATGGCTACACCTTC. Its protein is CAISESRQGYGYTF.

This clone showed up just a few times. As DNA, the CDR3 is TGTGCCAGCAGTTCACAGGTGCCCAAGCAGTACTTC. Protein: CASSSQVPKQYF. The chain combines TRBV6-6 with TRBJ2-7, with a possible D match to TRBD1 (5 bases). V gave up 4 bases and J gave up 8 bases, with 12 bases separating them. This CDR3 contains 12 residues. The germline CDR1 and CDR2 sequences are MNHNY and SVGAGI (reference sequence).

This sequence joins TRBV7-2 and TRBJ1-1, with 11 bases aligning to TRBD1. The CDR3 extends over 15 amino acids. Germline lookup yields CDR1 SGHTA and CDR2 FQGNSA. V lost 5 bases and J lost 4; bases outside the gene matches: 6. In nucleotides, the CDR3 is TGTGCCAGCAGCCCGGGACAGGGGGTGGCCACTGAAGCTTTCTTT. Translating gives CASSPGQGVATEAFF. The full variable domain, rest sourced from reference TRBV7-2 and TRBJ1-1, is GAGVSQSPSNKVTEKGKDVELRCDPISGHTALYWYRQSLGQGLEFLIYFQGNSAPDKSGLPSDRFSAERTGGSVSTLTIQRTQQEDSAVYLCASSPGQGVATEAFFGQGTRLTVV.

This chain connects TRBV24-1 to TRBJ2-2, with 7 bases that match TRBD2. This CDR3 is built from 17 residues. V shed 0 bases, J shed 3 bases, and the junction held 6 bases outside the gene matches. Germline V lookup: CDR1 KGHDR, CDR2 SFDVKD. In DNA form, the CDR3 reads TGTGCCACCAGTGATTTGTGGCGGGAGCGACACACCGGGGAGCTGTTTTTT. Amino acid sequence: CATSDLWRERHTGELFF.

The chain links TRBV6-4 to TRBJ1-5; D gene uncertain. The germline V gene encodes CDR1 MRHNA and CDR2 SNTAGT. Trimming removed 6 bases from V and 4 bases from J, with 10 bases in between. The CDR3 runs 13 residues. The DNA for the CDR3 is TGTGCCAGCAGAGTCCAGACTAATCAGCCCCAGCATTTT. This sequence encodes CASRVQTNQPQHF.

This clone showed up just once. CDR3 residues: CASSIQNHYGYTF. CDR3 bases: TGTGCCAGTAGTATACAGAACCACTATGGCTACACCTTC. This chain uses TRBV19 with TRBJ1-2; no clear D gene. CDR1 is LNHDA and CDR2 is SQIVND in the germline V gene (reference sequence). Trimming left V 2 bases short and J 3 bases short, with 7 bases between. CDR3 length equals 13 residues.

This chain connects TRBV7-8 to TRBJ2-5; 9 nucleotides line up with TRBD1. V shed 3 bases and J 8 bases; nucleotides not matched to a gene: 4. This CDR3 contains 13 residues. Germline loops: CDR1 SGHVS, CDR2 FQNEAQ. The CDR3 coding sequence is TGTGCCAGCAGCTTGGGACAGGGAGGAACCCAGTACTTC. It yields the protein CASSLGQGGTQYF.

The chain links TRBV19 to TRBJ2-5; D is unclear. The germline CDR1 and CDR2 sequences are LNHDA and SQIVND (reference sequence). V gave up 3 bases and J gave up 2 bases, with 13 bases separating them. The CDR3 is made up of 15 amino acids. CDR3 bases: TGTGCCAGTAGTATTGGCCTTGGCGGACAAGAGACCCAGTACTTC. It yields the protein CASSIGLGGQETQYF.

The J gene is TRBJ2-1, the V gene TRBV30; maybe TRBD1 (5 bases). Looked up from germline, CDR1 is GTSNPN and CDR2 is SVGIG (reference sequence). The CDR3 loop spans 13 amino acids. Trimming cost V 2 bases and J 7 bases, with 12 bases left between them. CDR3 bases: TGTGCCTGGAGTAGGTGGCAGGGAAATGAGCAGTTCTTC. This translates into CAWSRWQGNEQFF.